This TCR beta chain was documented in a study of cytomegalovirus exposure and HLA in healthy donors. Study results and caveats: The authors listed 164 TCR beta chains as cytomegalovirus-associated. Information on immune exposure was restricted to one variable (CMV serostatus).

Primers included in the PCR were 60 Vbeta and 13 Jbeta primers. TCRdb's copy holds only in-frame clones and misses some; the assay was immunoSEQ multiplex PCR. The top ten clones hold approximately 1.5% of a sample with under 300,000 clones, about nine tenths of them seen once. Concerning this clone itself: Its target is not known. Other DNA variants within this sample encode the same CDR3.

V was shortened by 0 bases and J by 4 bases, with 10 bases between the two germline ends. CDR1 is ENHRY, CDR2 SYGVKD, per germline. The CDR3 sequence is 15 residues long. This clonotype was obtained from a girl aged 2 to 9 in good health and CMV-seronegative. The rearrangement links TRBV10-3 to TRBJ1-5; perhaps TRBD1 as D (6 bases). The sample comprised PBMCs. CDR3 coding DNA: TGTGCCATCAGTGAGTCCCCGACAGGAAATCAGCCCCAGCATTTT. Its protein product is CAISESPTGNQPQHF.